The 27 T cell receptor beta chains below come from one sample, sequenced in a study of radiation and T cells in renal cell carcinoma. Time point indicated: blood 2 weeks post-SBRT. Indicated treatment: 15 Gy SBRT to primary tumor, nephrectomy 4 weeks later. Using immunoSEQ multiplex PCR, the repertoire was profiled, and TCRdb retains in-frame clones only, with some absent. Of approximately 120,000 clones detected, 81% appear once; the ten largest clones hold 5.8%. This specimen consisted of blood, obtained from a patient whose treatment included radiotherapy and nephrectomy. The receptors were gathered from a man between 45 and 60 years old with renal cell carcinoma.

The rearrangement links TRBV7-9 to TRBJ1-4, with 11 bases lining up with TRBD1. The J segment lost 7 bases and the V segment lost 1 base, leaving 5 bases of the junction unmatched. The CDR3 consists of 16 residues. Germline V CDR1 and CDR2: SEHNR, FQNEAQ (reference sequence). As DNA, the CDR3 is TGTGCCAGCAGCTTAGGGACAGGGGGCTTCGGTGAAAAACTGTTTTTT. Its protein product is CASSLGTGGFGEKLFF. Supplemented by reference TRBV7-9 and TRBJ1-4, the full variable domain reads DTGVSQNPRHKITKRGQNVTFRCDPISEHNRLYWYRQTLGQGPEFLTYFQNEAQLEKSRLLSDRFSAERPKGSFSTLEIQRTEQGDSAMYLCASSLGTGGFGEKLFFGSGTQLSVL.

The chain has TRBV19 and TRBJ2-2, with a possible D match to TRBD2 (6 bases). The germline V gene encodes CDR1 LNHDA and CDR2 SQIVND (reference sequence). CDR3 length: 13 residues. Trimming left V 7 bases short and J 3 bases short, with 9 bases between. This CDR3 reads CASMRDYTGELFF. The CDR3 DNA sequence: TGTGCCAGTATGCGGGATTACACCGGGGAGCTGTTTTTT.

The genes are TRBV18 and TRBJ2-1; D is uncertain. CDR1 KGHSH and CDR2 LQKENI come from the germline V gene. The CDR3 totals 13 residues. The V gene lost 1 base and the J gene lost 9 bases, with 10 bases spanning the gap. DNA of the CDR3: TGTGCCAGCTCACCACTAGGCGAGAGTGAGCAGTTCTTC. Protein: CASSPLGESEQFF.

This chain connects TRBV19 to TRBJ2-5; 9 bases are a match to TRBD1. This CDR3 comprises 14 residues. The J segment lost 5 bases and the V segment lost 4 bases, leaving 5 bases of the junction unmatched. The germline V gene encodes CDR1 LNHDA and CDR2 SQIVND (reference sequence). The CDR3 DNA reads TGTGCCAGTAGTACGGGACAGGGTGCGGAGACCCAGTACTTC. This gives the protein CASSTGQGAETQYF. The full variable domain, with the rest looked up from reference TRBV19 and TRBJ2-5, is DGGITQSPKYLFRKEGQNVTLSCEQNLNHDAMYWYRQDPGQGLRLIYYSQIVNDFQKGDIAEGYSVSREKKESFPLTVTSAQKNPTAFYLCASSTGQGAETQYFGPGTRLLVL.

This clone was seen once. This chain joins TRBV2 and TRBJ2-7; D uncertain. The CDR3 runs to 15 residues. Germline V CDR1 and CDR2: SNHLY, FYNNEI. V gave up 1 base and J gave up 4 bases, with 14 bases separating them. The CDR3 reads CASSEGAALGYEQYF. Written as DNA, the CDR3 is TGTGCCAGCAGTGAAGGGGCAGCTCTAGGTTACGAGCAGTACTTC.

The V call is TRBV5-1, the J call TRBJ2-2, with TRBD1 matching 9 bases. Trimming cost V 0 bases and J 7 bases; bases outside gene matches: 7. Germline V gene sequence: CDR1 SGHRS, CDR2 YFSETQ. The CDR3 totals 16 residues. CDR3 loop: CASSLDGDRVIGELFF. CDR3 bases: TGCGCCAGCAGCTTGGACGGGGACAGGGTGATCGGGGAGCTGTTTTTT.

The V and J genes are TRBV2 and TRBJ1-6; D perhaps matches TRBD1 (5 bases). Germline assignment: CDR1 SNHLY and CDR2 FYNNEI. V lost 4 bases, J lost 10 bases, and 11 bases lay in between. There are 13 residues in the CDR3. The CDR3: CASSVQGDSPLHF. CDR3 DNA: TGTGCCAGCAGTGTTCAGGGTGACTCACCCCTCCACTTT.

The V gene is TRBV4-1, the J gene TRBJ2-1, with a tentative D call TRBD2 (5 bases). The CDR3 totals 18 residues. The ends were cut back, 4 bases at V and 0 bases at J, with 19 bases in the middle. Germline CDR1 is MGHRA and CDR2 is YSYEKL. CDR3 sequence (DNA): TGCGCCAGCAGCCCTCGCCTCCAGGTACTAGGCTCCTACAATGAGCAGTTCTTC. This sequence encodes CASSPRLQVLGSYNEQFF.

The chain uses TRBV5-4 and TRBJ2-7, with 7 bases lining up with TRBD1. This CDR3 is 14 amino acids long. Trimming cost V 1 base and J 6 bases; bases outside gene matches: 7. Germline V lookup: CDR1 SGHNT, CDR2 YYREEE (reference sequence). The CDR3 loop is CASSLWGRDSEQYF. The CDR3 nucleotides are TGTGCCAGCAGCTTGTGGGGCAGGGACAGCGAGCAGTACTTC.

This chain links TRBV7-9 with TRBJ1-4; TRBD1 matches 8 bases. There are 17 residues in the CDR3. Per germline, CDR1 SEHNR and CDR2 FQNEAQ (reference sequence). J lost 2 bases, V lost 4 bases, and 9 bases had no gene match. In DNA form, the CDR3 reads TGTGCCAGCAGCTCCTGGGCTACAGGGGGTACTAATGAAAAACTGTTTTTT. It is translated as CASSSWATGGTNEKLFF. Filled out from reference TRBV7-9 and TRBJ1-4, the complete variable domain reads DTGVSQNPRHKITKRGQNVTFRCDPISEHNRLYWYRQTLGQGPEFLTYFQNEAQLEKSRLLSDRFSAERPKGSFSTLEIQRTEQGDSAMYLCASSSWATGGTNEKLFFGSGTQLSVL.

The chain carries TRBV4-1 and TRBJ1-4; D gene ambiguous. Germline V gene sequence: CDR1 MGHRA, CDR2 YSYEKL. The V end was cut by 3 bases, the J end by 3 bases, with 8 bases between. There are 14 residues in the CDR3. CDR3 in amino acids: CASSHFAANEKLFF. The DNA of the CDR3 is TGCGCCAGCAGCCACTTCGCAGCTAATGAAAAACTGTTTTTT.

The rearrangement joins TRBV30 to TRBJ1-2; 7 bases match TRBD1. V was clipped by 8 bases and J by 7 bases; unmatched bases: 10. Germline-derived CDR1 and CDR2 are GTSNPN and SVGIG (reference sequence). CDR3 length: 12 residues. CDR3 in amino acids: CAGNRGGFGYTF. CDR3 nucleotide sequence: TGTGCCGGGAACAGGGGTGGGTTTGGCTACACCTTC.

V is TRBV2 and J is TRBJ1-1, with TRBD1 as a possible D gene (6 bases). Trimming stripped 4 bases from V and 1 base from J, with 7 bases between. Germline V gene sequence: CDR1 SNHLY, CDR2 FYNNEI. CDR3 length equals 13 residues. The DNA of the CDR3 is TGTGCCAGCAGTGCGGACAGGAACACTGAAGCTTTCTTT. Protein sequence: CASSADRNTEAFF.

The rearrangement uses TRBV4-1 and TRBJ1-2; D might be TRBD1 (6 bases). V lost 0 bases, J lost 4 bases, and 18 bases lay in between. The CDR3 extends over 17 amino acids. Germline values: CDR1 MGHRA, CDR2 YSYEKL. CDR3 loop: CASSQESIQTGAYGYTF. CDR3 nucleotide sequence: TGCGCCAGCAGCCAAGAGAGCATCCAGACGGGGGCCTATGGCTACACCTTC.

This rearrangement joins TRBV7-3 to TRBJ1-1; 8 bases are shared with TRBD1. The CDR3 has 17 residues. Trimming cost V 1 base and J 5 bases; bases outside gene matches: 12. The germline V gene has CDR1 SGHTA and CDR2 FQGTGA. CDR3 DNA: TGTGCCAGCAGCTTAAGCCCCCCCGGACAGGGTGGGACTGAAGCTTTCTTT. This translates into CASSLSPPGQGGTEAFF. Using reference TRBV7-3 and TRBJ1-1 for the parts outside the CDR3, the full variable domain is GAGVSQTPSNKVTEKGKYVELRCDPISGHTALYWYRQSLGQGPEFLIYFQGTGAADDSGLPNDRFFAVRPEGSVSTLKIQRTERGDSAVYLCASSLSPPGQGGTEAFFGQGTRLTVV.

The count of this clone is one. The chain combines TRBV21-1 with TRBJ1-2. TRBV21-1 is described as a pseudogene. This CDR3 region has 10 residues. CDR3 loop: CVRAVYGYTF. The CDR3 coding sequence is TGTGTTAGGGCGGTCTATGGCTACACCTTC.

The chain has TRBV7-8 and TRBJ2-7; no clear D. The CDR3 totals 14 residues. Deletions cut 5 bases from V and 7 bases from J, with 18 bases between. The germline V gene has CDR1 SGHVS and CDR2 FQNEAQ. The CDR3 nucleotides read TGTGCCAGCAGCCTACGGCCAGATAACATAGAGCAGTACTTC. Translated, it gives CASSLRPDNIEQYF. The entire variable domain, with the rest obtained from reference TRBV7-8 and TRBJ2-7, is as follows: GAGVSQSPRYKVAKRGQDVALRCDPISGHVSLFWYQQALGQGPEFLTYFQNEAQLDKSGLPSDRFFAERPEGSVSTLKIQRTQQEDSAVYLCASSLRPDNIEQYFGPGTRLTVT.

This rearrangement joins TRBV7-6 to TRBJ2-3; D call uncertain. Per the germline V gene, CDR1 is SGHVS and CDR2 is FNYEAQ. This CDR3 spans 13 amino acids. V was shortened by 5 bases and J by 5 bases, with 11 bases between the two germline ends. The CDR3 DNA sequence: TGTGCCAGCAGCCCCAGACTGGAAGATACGCAGTATTTT. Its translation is CASSPRLEDTQYF.

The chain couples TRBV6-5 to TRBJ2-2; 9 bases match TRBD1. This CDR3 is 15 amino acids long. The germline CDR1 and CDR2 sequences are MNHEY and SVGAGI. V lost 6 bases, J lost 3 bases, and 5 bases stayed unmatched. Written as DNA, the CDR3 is TGTGCCAGCAGCGCGACAGGGGGTTACACCGGGGAGCTGTTTTTT. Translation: CASSATGGYTGELFF.

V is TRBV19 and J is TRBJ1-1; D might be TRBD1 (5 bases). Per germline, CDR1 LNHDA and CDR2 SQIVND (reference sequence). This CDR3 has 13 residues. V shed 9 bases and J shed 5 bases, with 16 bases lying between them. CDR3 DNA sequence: TGTGCCAGCATCAGGGTTTGGGGAACTGAAGCTTTCTTT. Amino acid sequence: CASIRVWGTEAFF.

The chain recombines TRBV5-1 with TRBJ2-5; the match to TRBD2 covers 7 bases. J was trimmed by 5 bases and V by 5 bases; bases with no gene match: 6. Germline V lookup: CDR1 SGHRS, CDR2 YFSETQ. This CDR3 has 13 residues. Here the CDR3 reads CASSWEGRETQYF. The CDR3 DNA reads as TGCGCCAGCAGTTGGGAGGGGCGTGAGACCCAGTACTTC.

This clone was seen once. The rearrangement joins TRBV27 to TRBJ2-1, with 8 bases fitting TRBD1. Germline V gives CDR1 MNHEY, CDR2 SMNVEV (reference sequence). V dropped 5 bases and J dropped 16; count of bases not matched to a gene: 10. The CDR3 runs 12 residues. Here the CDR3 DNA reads TGTGCCAGCAGTCCCCCCCGGGGACAGGTTTTCTTC. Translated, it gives CASSPPRGQVFF.

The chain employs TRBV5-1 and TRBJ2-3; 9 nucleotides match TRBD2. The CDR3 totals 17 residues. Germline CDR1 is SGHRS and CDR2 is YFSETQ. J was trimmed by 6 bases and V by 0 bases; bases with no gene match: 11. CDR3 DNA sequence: TGCGCCAGCAGCTTGGGGCTGGCGGGAGGGCAATCCGATACGCAGTATTTT. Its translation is CASSLGLAGGQSDTQYF.

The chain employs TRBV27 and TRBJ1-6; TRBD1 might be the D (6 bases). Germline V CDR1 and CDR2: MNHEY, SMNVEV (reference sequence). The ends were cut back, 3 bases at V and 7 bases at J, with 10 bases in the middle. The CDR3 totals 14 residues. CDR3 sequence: CASSFTTGNSPLHF. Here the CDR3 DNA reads TGTGCCAGCAGTTTCACAACAGGGAATTCACCCCTCCACTTT.

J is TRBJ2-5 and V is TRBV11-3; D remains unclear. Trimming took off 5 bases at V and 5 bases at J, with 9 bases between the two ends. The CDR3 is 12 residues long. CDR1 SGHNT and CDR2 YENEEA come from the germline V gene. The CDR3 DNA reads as TGTGCCAGCAGCGATAGTTCCGAGACCCAGTACTTC. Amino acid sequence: CASSDSSETQYF.

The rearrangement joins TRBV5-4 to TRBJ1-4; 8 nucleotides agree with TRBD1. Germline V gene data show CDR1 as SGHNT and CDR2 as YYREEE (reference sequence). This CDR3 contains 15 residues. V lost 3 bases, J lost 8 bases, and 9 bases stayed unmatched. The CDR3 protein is CASSSQGALREKLFF. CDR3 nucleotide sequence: TGTGCCAGCAGCTCCCAGGGGGCTTTGAGGGAAAAACTGTTTTTT.

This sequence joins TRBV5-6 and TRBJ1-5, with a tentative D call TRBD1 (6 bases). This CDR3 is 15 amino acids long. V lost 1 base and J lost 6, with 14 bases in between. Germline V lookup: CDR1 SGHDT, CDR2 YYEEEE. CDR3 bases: TGTGCCAGCAGCTTGAAACAGGGTCTGTCTCAGCCCCAGCATTTT. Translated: CASSLKQGLSQPQHF.